Following are 22 T cell receptor beta chains from one sample sequenced in a study of identical twins. One entry per CDR3 protein results from TCRdb running MiXCR on the 5' RACE reads. The table lists 1.5 million to 2 million distinct CDR3 sequences, around 33% of them singletons. Source material: cord blood. All receptors derive from a newborn girl in good health.

V is TRBV16 and J is TRBJ2-5; the match to TRBD2 covers 8 bases. V was clipped by 4 bases and J by 4 bases; unmatched bases: 5. The CDR3 covers 14 residues. Germline values: CDR1 KGHSY, CDR2 FQNENV. The CDR3 spells CASSPYREGETQYF. The CDR3 DNA is TGTGCCAGCAGCCCATATCGGGAGGGAGAGACCCAGTACTTC.

This clonotype came up a few times. The J gene is TRBJ2-5, the V gene TRBV19; D could derive from TRBD1 or TRBD2 (5 bases each). CDR3 length: 13 amino acids. The V gene lost 6 bases and the J gene lost 5 bases, with 13 bases spanning the gap. Germline V gives CDR1 LNHDA, CDR2 SQIVND (reference sequence). The CDR3 nucleotides are TGTGCCAGTAGGAGAGGGGAATGGGAGACCCAGTACTTC. Protein: CASRRGEWETQYF.

The V gene is TRBV2, the J gene TRBJ1-6; no reliable D call. Trimming removed 6 bases from V and 9 bases from J, with 9 bases in between. Germline values: CDR1 SNHLY, CDR2 FYNNEI. The CDR3 is made up of 12 amino acids. CDR3 sequence reads: CASRDGVSPLHF. The CDR3 DNA is TGTGCCAGCAGGGACGGTGTTTCACCCCTCCACTTT.

CDR3 bases: TGTGCCAGCAGACCCAACAGCCGTGGTGAGCAGTTCTTC. Its translation: CASRPNSRGEQFF. The chain has TRBV2 and TRBJ2-1; D is uncertain. Germline CDR1 and CDR2: SNHLY and FYNNEI. V was pared by 6 bases and J by 9 bases, with 15 bases between. This CDR3 has 13 amino acids.

This clonotype was recorded a few times. V and J are TRBV20-1 and TRBJ2-1; D is perhaps TRBD2 (6 bases). V shed 0 bases and J shed 6 bases, with 15 bases lying between them. Per germline, CDR1 DFQATT and CDR2 SNEGSKA (reference sequence). CDR3 size: 15 residues. DNA for the CDR3: TGCAGTGCTAGAGATTTGCGGGGAAAGGGCAATGAGCAGTTCTTC. Translated: CSARDLRGKGNEQFF.

This clonotype was seen ten or more times. The genes are TRBV7-2 and TRBJ1-2; TRBD1 matches at 8 bases. Germline CDR1 is SGHTA and CDR2 is FQGNSA. V lost 3 bases and J lost 0; bases outside the gene matches: 3. The CDR3 length is 15 residues. CDR3 in amino acids: CASSFTGGANYGYTF. In nucleotides, the CDR3 is TGTGCCAGCAGCTTTACAGGGGGAGCTAACTATGGCTACACCTTC.

The rearrangement uses TRBV19 and TRBJ1-2, with a possible D match to TRBD1 (5 bases). Germline V gene lookup returns CDR1 LNHDA and CDR2 SQIVND (reference sequence). The CDR3 length is 15 residues. Deletions cut 7 bases from V and 0 bases from J, with 15 bases between. CDR3 DNA: TGTGCCAGTAAGGCGGGGCCCTCTTCTAACTATGGCTACACCTTC. As protein: CASKAGPSSNYGYTF.

V is TRBV4-1 and J is TRBJ2-7; possible D gene TRBD2, 5 bases. The DNA end is more similar to TRBJ2-5, so the J call may be wrong. This CDR3 has 15 residues. The germline CDR1 and CDR2 sequences are MGHRA and YSYEKL. CDR3 DNA: TGCGCCAGCAGCCAGACTGTCACGGGCGGGGAGACCCAGTACTTC. It yields the protein CASSQTVTGGETQYF.

The V and J genes are TRBV5-5 and TRBJ2-1; D not certain. The V gene's germline CDR1 is SGHKS and CDR2 YYEKEE (reference sequence). The CDR3 totals 15 residues. V lost 2 bases and J lost 8, with 17 bases in between. DNA for the CDR3: TGTGCCAGCAGCTTCTGGGTTGCCGTTGTCGATGAGCAGTTCTTC. Its translation: CASSFWVAVVDEQFF. Full variable domain (remainder filled in from reference TRBV5-5 and TRBJ2-1): DAGVTQSPTHLIKTRGQQVTLRCSPISGHKSVSWYQQVLGQGPQFIFQYYEKEERGRGNFPDRFSARQFPNYSSELNVNALLLGDSALYLCASSFWVAVVDEQFFGPGTRLTVL.

The J gene is TRBJ1-1, the V gene TRBV5-1; 10 bases are a match to TRBD1. Germline V lookup: CDR1 SGHRS, CDR2 YFSETQ. V shed 4 bases and J 1 base; nucleotides not matched to a gene: 7. The CDR3 is 16 residues long. The CDR3 sequence: CASSPGQGVTNTEAFF. In nucleotides, the CDR3 is TGCGCCAGCAGCCCCGGACAGGGGGTGACGAACACTGAAGCTTTCTTT.

The CDR3 spells CSARVEWGPFSMSNYGYTF. The DNA for the CDR3 is TGCAGTGCTAGGGTTGAGTGGGGCCCCTTTTCTATGTCTAACTATGGCTACACCTTC. This chain uses TRBV20-1 with TRBJ1-2; D is possibly TRBD1 (5 bases). Per the germline V gene, CDR1 is DFQATT and CDR2 is SNEGSKA (reference sequence). The CDR3 loop spans 19 amino acids. With 3 bases removed from V and 0 bases from J, the gap between germline ends came to 26 bases.

This clonotype was detected a few times. This rearrangement joins TRBV12-3 or TRBV12-4 to TRBJ2-7, with D perhaps TRBD1 (6 bases). The ends were cut back, 7 bases at V and 2 bases at J, with 15 bases in the middle. The CDR3 length is 14 residues. CDR3 loop: CASNFQGPPYEQYF. The CDR3 nucleotides are TGTGCCAGCAACTTCCAGGGGCCCCCCTACGAGCAGTACTTC.

This clonotype appeared a few times. The chain carries TRBV2 and TRBJ2-5; TRBD2 might be the D (6 bases). This CDR3 region has 14 residues. The germline CDR1 and CDR2 sequences are SNHLY and FYNNEI. The germline V and J ends were trimmed by 8 bases and 2 bases, with 15 bases remaining between them. CDR3: CASGSTGTQETQYF. In DNA form, the CDR3 reads TGTGCCAGCGGATCAACCGGGACTCAAGAGACCCAGTACTTC. The whole variable domain, remainder taken from reference TRBV2 and TRBJ2-5, is EPEVTQTPSHQVTQMGQEVILRCVPISNHLYFYWYRQILGQKVEFLVSFYNNEISEKSEIFDDQFSVERPDGSNFTLKIRSTKLEDSAMYFCASGSTGTQETQYFGPGTRLLVL.

The chain is built from TRBV28 and TRBJ1-2, with 9 bases matching TRBD1. V trimming: 4 bases; J trimming: 7 bases; junction bases outside the gene matches: 7. The germline gives CDR1 MDHEN, CDR2 SYDVKM. This CDR3 is 14 amino acids long. Here the CDR3 DNA reads TGTGCCAGCAGTTCCCCACAGGGGGCGGGTGGCTACACCTTC. It encodes CASSSPQGAGGYTF.

This clonotype was counted a few times. The V gene is TRBV28, the J gene TRBJ2-1; TRBD1 agrees at 8 bases. The CDR3 covers 16 residues. In germline, CDR1 is MDHEN, CDR2 SYDVKM. J gave up 1 base and V 6 bases, and 8 bases lay outside the gene matches. The chain's CDR3 is CASSPDRGVSYNEQFF. The DNA of the CDR3 is TGTGCCAGCAGCCCCGACAGGGGTGTTTCCTACAATGAGCAGTTCTTC.

This chain connects TRBV20-1 to TRBJ2-1; 8 bases agree with TRBD2. The germline CDR1 and CDR2 sequences are DFQATT and SNEGSKA (reference sequence). Germline trimming cut 5 bases from V and 1 base from J; bases unmatched to any gene: 4. The CDR3 loop spans 14 amino acids. CDR3 DNA: TGCAGTGCTTTTACTAGCGGTTCCTACAATGAGCAGTTCTTC. Amino acid sequence: CSAFTSGSYNEQFF.

This clonotype has just a few counts. This chain links TRBV20-1 with TRBJ2-1, with 8 bases identical to TRBD2. The germline V gene encodes CDR1 DFQATT and CDR2 SNEGSKA (reference sequence). The CDR3 totals 16 residues. Trimming at V came to 4 bases and at J to 0 bases, leaving 8 bases not matched to a gene. CDR3 bases: TGCAGTGCTAAAGGGGCTAGCGGGTTCTCCTACAATGAGCAGTTCTTC. It yields the protein CSAKGASGFSYNEQFF.

This chain uses TRBV11-3 with TRBJ2-7; TRBD2 matches 14 bases. The CDR3 has 15 residues. CDR1 and CDR2 (germline): SGHNT, YENEEA. J was trimmed by 7 bases and V by 0 bases; bases with no gene match: 2. The CDR3 nucleotides are TGTGCCAGCAGCTTAGATGGACTAGCGGGAGGTGAGCAGTACTTC. Protein sequence: CASSLDGLAGGEQYF. Full variable domain (remainder filled in from reference TRBV11-3 and TRBJ2-7): EAGVVQSPRYKIIEKKQPVAFWCNPISGHNTLYWYLQNLGQGPELLIRYENEEAVDDSQLPKDRFSAERLKGVDSTLKIQPAELGDSAVYLCASSLDGLAGGEQYFGPGTRLTVT.

This clonotype appeared a few times. This chain uses TRBV6-5 with TRBJ2-3, with TRBD2 matching 7 bases. The CDR3 is made up of 12 amino acids. V gave up 7 bases and J gave up 7 bases; unmatched junction bases: 5. Per the germline V gene, CDR1 is MNHEY and CDR2 is SVGAGI. The CDR3 loop reads CASTNGGNTQYF. The CDR3 DNA reads TGTGCCAGCACCAACGGGGGGAATACGCAGTATTTT.

The chain links TRBV30 to TRBJ1-2; perhaps TRBD1 as D (6 bases). V lost 3 bases and J 7 bases, leaving 15 bases between the germline ends. CDR1 and CDR2 (germline): GTSNPN, SVGIG (reference sequence). The CDR3 consists of 13 residues. The CDR3 DNA reads TGTGCCTGGAGGGGAGGGGGTCTCGTTGGCTACACCTTC. Amino acid sequence: CAWRGGGLVGYTF.

The gene calls are TRBV10-3 and TRBJ1-4; TRBD1 might be the D (5 bases). The germline CDR1 and CDR2 sequences are ENHRY and SYGVKD. V was pared by 0 bases and J by 0 bases, with 8 bases between. The CDR3 loop spans 16 amino acids. This CDR3 is CAISESGGATNEKLFF. The DNA for the CDR3 is TGTGCCATCAGTGAGTCGGGAGGGGCAACTAATGAAAAACTGTTTTTT.

The chain recombines TRBV14 with TRBJ2-1; 8 nucleotides align to TRBD2. V shed 2 bases, J shed 7 bases, and the junction held 10 bases outside the gene matches. The CDR3 spans 16 residues. Per the germline V gene, CDR1 is SGHDN and CDR2 is FVKESK. CDR3 amino acids: CASSQPQGREDNEQFF. DNA of the CDR3: TGTGCCAGCAGCCAACCCCAGGGGCGGGAGGATAATGAGCAGTTCTTC. Full variable domain (remainder filled in from reference TRBV14 and TRBJ2-1): EAGVTQFPSHSVIEKGQTVTLRCDPISGHDNLYWYRRVMGKEIKFLLHFVKESKQDESGMPNNRFLAERTGGTYSTLKVQPAELEDSGVYFCASSQPQGREDNEQFFGPGTRLTVL.